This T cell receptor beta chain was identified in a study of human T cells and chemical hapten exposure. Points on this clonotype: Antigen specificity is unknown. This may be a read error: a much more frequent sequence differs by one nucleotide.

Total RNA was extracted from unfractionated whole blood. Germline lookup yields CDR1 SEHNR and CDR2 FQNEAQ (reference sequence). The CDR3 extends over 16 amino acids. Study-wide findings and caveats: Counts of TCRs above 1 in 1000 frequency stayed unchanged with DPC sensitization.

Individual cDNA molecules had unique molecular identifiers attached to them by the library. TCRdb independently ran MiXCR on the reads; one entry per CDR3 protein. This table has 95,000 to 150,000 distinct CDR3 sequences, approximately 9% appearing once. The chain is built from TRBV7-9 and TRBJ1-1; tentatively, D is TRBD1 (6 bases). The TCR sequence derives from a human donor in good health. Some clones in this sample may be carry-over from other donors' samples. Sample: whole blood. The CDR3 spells CASSYPPTGKNTEALF. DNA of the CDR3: TGTGCCAGCAGCTACCCCCCCACAGGGAAGAACACTGAAGCTCTCTTT.